The source of this T cell receptor (beta chain) is a study of radiation and T cells in renal cell carcinoma. The V end was cut by 5 bases, the J end by 3 bases, with 17 bases between. This CDR3 has 15 residues. CDR1 is SGHNT and CDR2 is YYREEE in the germline V gene (reference sequence). Method: immunoSEQ multiplex PCR; TCRdb's copy keeps in-frame clones and lacks some. This sample has some 20,000 clones, with less than 55% found just once. Documented treatment: treatment-naive control, cytoreductive nephrectomy. Sequencing was performed on tumor tissue, taken from a patient whose treatment was nephrectomy without radiotherapy. The sequence derives from a human donor with renal cell carcinoma. The V and J genes are TRBV5-4 and TRBJ1-2; D perhaps matches TRBD1 (6 bases). CDR3 coding DNA: TGTGCCAGCAGTCCAATAGGGGGATTTGACTATGGCTACACCTTC. As protein: CASSPIGGFDYGYTF.